What follows are 10 T cell receptor beta chains derived from one specimen sequenced in a study of cytomegalovirus exposure and HLA in healthy donors. Amplification used 60 Vbeta primers and 13 Jbeta primers. The method was immunoSEQ multiplex PCR; TCRdb's version includes in-frame clones alone and lacks a portion of them. The table shows about 120,000 clones, with about 73% occurring only once. Specimen: PBMCs. The receptors originated from a young woman in good health and CMV-seropositive.

The chain uses TRBV6-5 and TRBJ2-7; 8 bases line up with TRBD1. Germline V gives CDR1 MNHEY, CDR2 SVGAGI. With 5 bases clipped from V and 6 bases from J, the junction kept 9 bases outside the gene matches. This CDR3 contains 14 residues. The CDR3 loop is CASSEQGDRSEQYF. CDR3 DNA sequence: TGTGCCAGCAGTGAACAGGGGGACAGATCCGAGCAGTACTTC.

The genes are TRBV11-2 and TRBJ1-2; 9 bases are a match to TRBD1. Germline assignment: CDR1 SGHAT and CDR2 FQNNGV. V gave up 5 bases and J gave up 6 bases; unmatched junction bases: 4. This CDR3 is built from 13 residues. CDR3: CASSDTGGDGYTF. CDR3 sequence (DNA): TGTGCCAGCAGCGATACAGGGGGCGATGGCTACACCTTC.

CDR3 DNA sequence: TGCAGCGTGGCCAGGGGGGCAGGGCCCAAAAACATTCAGTACTTC. Translated: CSVARGAGPKNIQYF. The chain links TRBV29-1 to TRBJ2-4; D might be TRBD1 (7 bases). With 6 bases removed from V and 2 bases from J, the gap between germline ends came to 17 bases. Germline V gene sequence: CDR1 SQVTM, CDR2 ANQGSEA. This CDR3 comprises 15 residues. Full variable domain (rest looked up from reference TRBV29-1 and TRBJ2-4): SAVISQKPSRDICQRGTSLTIQCQVDSQVTMMFWYRQQPGQSLTLIATANQGSEATYESGFVIDKFPISRPNLTFSTLTVSNMSPEDSSIYLCSVARGAGPKNIQYFGAGTRLSVL.

The J gene is TRBJ1-4, the V gene TRBV7-2; D is perhaps TRBD1 (5 bases). The CDR3 is 13 residues long. The V end lost 8 bases, the J end lost 7 bases, and 14 bases lay between the germline ends. The germline V gene encodes CDR1 SGHTA and CDR2 FQGNSA. CDR3: CASARGLREKLFF. As DNA, the CDR3 is TGTGCCAGCGCCCGGGGGTTGCGTGAAAAACTGTTTTTT.

The J gene is TRBJ2-1, the V gene TRBV10-3; 14 nucleotides align to TRBD2. The CDR3 length is 14 residues. With V trimmed by 8 bases and J by 5 bases, 2 bases remained unmatched. Germline lookup yields CDR1 ENHRY and CDR2 SYGVKD. The CDR3 nucleotides are TGTGCCATCCGGGGACTAGCGGGGGACAATGAGCAGTTCTTC. Encoded protein: CAIRGLAGDNEQFF.

This chain connects TRBV7-9 to TRBJ1-4; the match to TRBD1 covers 9 bases. The CDR3 has 16 amino acids. With V trimmed by 6 bases and J by 0 bases, 5 bases remained unmatched. The V gene's germline CDR1 is SEHNR and CDR2 FQNEAQ (reference sequence). The CDR3 nucleotides are TGTGCCAGCAGACCCGGGACAGGGACAACTAATGAAAAACTGTTTTTT. This codes for CASRPGTGTTNEKLFF.

This sequence joins TRBV2 and TRBJ2-3; 7 positions match TRBD2. This CDR3 spans 13 amino acids. V lost 2 bases and J lost 5; bases outside the gene matches: 1. Germline assignment: CDR1 SNHLY and CDR2 FYNNEI. CDR3 region: CASSEWGGDTQYF. Written as DNA, the CDR3 is TGTGCCAGCAGTGAATGGGGGGGAGATACGCAGTATTTT.

The V gene is TRBV4-2, the J gene TRBJ2-1, with 10 bases aligning to TRBD2. Germline CDR1 LGHNA, CDR2 YNFKEQ. This CDR3 is 17 amino acids long. Unmatched junction bases numbered 12, after V lost 6 bases and J lost 4 bases. The CDR3 spells CASSQTPGTSEYNEQFF. The CDR3 bases are TGTGCCAGCAGTCAGACCCCCGGGACTAGCGAATACAATGAGCAGTTCTTC.

The chain is built from TRBV4-1 and TRBJ1-5, with TRBD1 identical over 10 bases. J gave up 6 bases and V 2 bases, and 4 bases lay outside the gene matches. The CDR3 loop spans 15 amino acids. Germline V gene data show CDR1 as MGHRA and CDR2 as YSYEKL. This CDR3 is CASSQTTGGGQPQHF. The CDR3 region has the DNA TGCGCCAGCAGCCAAACGACAGGGGGCGGTCAGCCCCAGCATTTT.

V and J are TRBV9 and TRBJ2-3; possible D gene TRBD2, 7 bases. Germline assignment: CDR1 SGDLS and CDR2 YYNGEE. This CDR3 contains 19 residues. The V and J ends lost 0 bases and 4 bases respectively, with 24 bases between them. This chain's CDR3 is CASSVEGVGGGPSPDTQYF. In nucleotides, the CDR3 is TGTGCCAGCAGCGTAGAGGGCGTAGGGGGGGGGCCATCCCCAGATACGCAGTATTTT.